Here is one T cell receptor beta chain with its context. This clone counts as large (0.1 to 1%). Its binding antigen is unknown. Per-base qualities were not stored, and no clone one base away is much larger. Every bulk PBMC sample had a fixed 350 ng of DNA loaded. Following the manufacturer instructions, the immunoSEQ TCRb Assay kit was used to amplify TCR beta CDR3 sequences from genomic DNA. The KAPA Library Quantification Kit for Illumina platforms was used to quantify pooled libraries by qPCR. Pooled libraries were sequenced on an Illumina NextSeq 500, clustered at about 0.55-1.1 pM. Per the source publication's procedure: TCR data were analyzed using immunoSEQ ANALYZER and the R LymphoSeq package. A rearrangement efficiency score was calculated as productive divided by the sum of productive and non-productive CDR3 sequences. Clonality was measured with the Gini coefficient and diversity with the Renyi index at alpha=1, compared pairwise between timepoints within each patient. In LymphoSeq, clonal relatedness was computed with an edit distance of 3 and repertoire similarity was computed with the Bhattacharyya coefficient. To classify response, a linear discriminant analysis based on week-3 changes in clonality and diversity was built with the R MASS and caret packages. In TCRdb, the immuneACCESS table is reduced to in-frame sequences with V and J assigned. These tables do not hold every clone; where another copy was compared, an unresolved V gene accounts for under half, and the others remain unexplained. Clonal size and the V and J genes are those of that table, whereas D and trimming came from the DNA. This sample comprises under 2,000 clones, around 80% of them detected only once. Jointly, the top ten make up around 51% of the sample.

This record comes from a study of blood T cell dynamics during melanoma immunotherapy (dated by TCRdb to about 2020). Concerning the study at large: Patients with metastatic melanoma were treated with first-line pembrolizumab or nivolumab plus ipilimumab as standard of care in the United Kingdom. Peripheral T cell receptor repertoires of metastatic melanoma patients were profiled before and after one cycle of checkpoint inhibitor therapy to find early correlates of response. A training cohort was formed from consecutive patients, and a further independent group of patients from the same centre was pooled into an external validation set. On the study overall, not on this receptor specifically: Whether the T cell clones behind the repertoire changes were melanoma-specific or instead reflected general immune activation was something the study could not determine. The relatively small sample size was acknowledged as a potential limitation on generalization of the results. A bifurcated reorganization of the PBMC repertoire at W3, with increased clonality or increased diversity, was observed in patients who later achieved disease control, unlike in progressors.

Looking up the germline V gene yields CDR1 WSHSY and CDR2 SAAADI. V loses 8 bases at its end and J loses 0 bases; junction bases beyond the gene matches: 10. The CDR3 spans 15 residues, from the cysteine through the phenylalanine. Of all the DNA, just the CDR3 is kept, 45 bases in frame from base 1. The meaning of the sample's time point label: pre-treatment baseline. Blood samples were taken before treatment (T0) and at week 3 (W3), following the first cycle of checkpoint blockade. Except for two patients with rapid clinical progression, response was assessed 12 weeks after the first infusion by RECIST 1.1; disease control meant complete response, partial response or stable disease. Patients were excluded for prior systemic cancer treatment, concomitant immunosuppressant therapy or synchronous other active malignancies. Bulk PBMC and plasma cell-free DNA were both sequenced for TCR beta so that circulating cells and T cell turnover could be tracked. PBMC were isolated from blood with Lymphoprep and SepMate tubes, followed by red cell lysis. QIAamp DNA Blood Mini kits were used to extract DNA from PBMC and sorted T cell subsets.

The chain is assembled from TRBV10-2 and TRBJ2-7; 7 junctional bases match TRBD1. The TCR was taken from a human donor with melanoma. This specimen consisted of blood, obtained from a patient treated with checkpoint blockade. The CDR3 protein: CASAIPGQSSYEQYF. The DNA reads as follows: TGCGCCAGCGCTATACCGGGACAGAGCTCCTACGAGCAGTACTTC.